This T cell receptor beta chain was captured in a study of blood T cells in healthy people across ages. Study-level findings and limits: The study found TCR beta diversity correlated strongly with naive T cell percentage.

In the case of this clonotype: Antigen specificity is unknown.

A second roughly 7 to 11 cycle PCR used barcoded and J-beta primers. A single record per CDR3 protein comes from TCRdb applying MiXCR to the 5' RACE reads. This sample has some 1,800,000 distinct CDR3 sequences, with about two fifths found just once. Germline V CDR1 and CDR2: SGHTA, FQGNSA. Deletions cut 1 base from V and 0 bases from J, with 9 bases between. This CDR3 is built from 15 residues. Total RNA, at least 5 micrograms per sample, was extracted from PBMCs. The sequence was collected from a human donor in good health. The chain links TRBV7-2 to TRBJ1-2, with D unresolved. The sample taken for sequencing was blood. The CDR3 region has the DNA TGTGCCAGCAGCTTAGTTGTGGGTTCTAACTATGGCTACACCTTC. Residues: CASSLVVGSNYGYTF.